This TCR beta chain is drawn from a study of blood T cell repertoires in COVID-19. Profiling relied on immunoSEQ multiplex PCR, and the TCRdb table lists in-frame clones only, not all of them. This table has over 120,000 clones, over 60% appearing once. Germline V CDR1 and CDR2: MNHEY, SMNVEV (reference sequence). The CDR3 contains 15 residues. V lost 2 bases and J 4 bases, leaving 12 bases between the germline ends. The V and J genes are TRBV27 and TRBJ2-1; D is unclear. This TCR came from a woman in her fifties or sixties with active or convalescent COVID-19. Sequencing used peripheral blood. CDR3 protein: CASSLTAEAYNEQFF. DNA for the CDR3: TGTGCCAGCAGTTTAACGGCGGAAGCGTACAATGAGCAGTTCTTC.